Listed below are T cell receptor beta chains from one sample, sequenced in a study of beta chain features in type 1 diabetes. Sequenced by immunoSEQ multiplex PCR; TCRdb stores in-frame clones only, minus some. The sample holds some 270,000 clones, about 14% seen once. What was sequenced was naive CD4+ T cells from blood. Receptors originate from a woman in her forties in good health. CDR3s include the opening cysteine and the closing phenylalanine or tryptophan. The D gene is left open where the match is weak. For some rows the clone size is stated as once, few or many, or as a class when expanded; others skip it.

>TRBD1|TRBJ2-5|NA|TRBV5-1
TGCGCCAGCAGCCCAGGGGGAGAGACCCAGTACTTC
CASSPGGETQYF
>NA|TRBJ1-2|few|TRBV9
TGTGCCAGCAGCGGAGGACAGCTTTACTATGGCTACACCTTC
CASSGGQLYYGYTF
>TRBD1|TRBJ2-5|NA|TRBV6-5
TGTGCCAGCAGTACCGGACAGGGGATTTTGGAGACCCAGTACTTC
CASSTGQGILETQYF
>NA|TRBJ2-4|few|TRBV5-1
TGCGCCAGCAGCCCGGCCAGGGTCGGAAGGGAAAACATTCAGTACTTC
CASSPARVGRENIQYF
>NA|TRBJ2-3|NA|TRBV6-5
TGTGCCAGCAGTTATGGCGATACGCAGTATTTT
CASSYGDTQYF
>NA|TRBJ1-2|once|TRBV19
TGTGCCAGTAGTATAGATCCGGTGGTTAGCTATGGCTACACCTTC
CASSIDPVVSYGYTF
>TRBD1|TRBJ1-4|NA|TRBV29-1
TGCAGCGTTGAAGAGACAGGGGGAAATGAAAAACTGTTTTTT
CSVEETGGNEKLFF
>NA|TRBJ1-1|NA|TRBV6-5
TGTGCCAGCAGTTACCTTGGCCTTGGGAACACTGAAGCTTTCTTT
CASSYLGLGNTEAFF
>NA|TRBJ1-1|NA|TRBV27
TGTGCCAGCAGCAGCCCGGGGGGGGGATACACTGAAGCTTTCTTT
CASSSPGGGYTEAFF
>TRBD2|TRBJ2-5|NA|TRBV5-1
TGCGCCAGCAGCCCCGCGGCGGGGGGCGGGGAGACCCAGTACTTC
CASSPAAGGGETQYF
>TRBD2|TRBJ2-3|NA|TRBV4-1
TGCGCCAGCAGCCAGGCCCGACTAGCGGGGGCTTCGGGGGATACGCAGTATTTT
CASSQARLAGASGDTQYF
>TRBD1|TRBJ2-5|once|TRBV5-1
TGCGCCAGCAGCATATGGACAGGGCCAGAGACCCAGTACTTC
CASSIWTGPETQYF
>NA|TRBJ1-1|few|TRBV6-1
TGTGCCAGCAGTGGCAGTGGTTGGACTGAAGCTTTCTTT
CASSGSGWTEAFF
>NA|TRBJ1-3|NA|TRBV29-1
TGCAGCGTTGTGTCCAGGGGAAACACCATATATTTT
CSVVSRGNTIYF
>TRBD1|TRBJ2-7|few|TRBV5-1
TGCGCCAGCAGCCGTTACTCAGGACAGGGCTACGAGCAGTACTTC
CASSRYSGQGYEQYF
>NA|TRBJ1-4|NA|TRBV6-5
TGTGCCAGCAGTTACTCGGCAGGTGATGAAAAACTGTTTTTT
CASSYSAGDEKLFF
>NA|TRBJ2-7|few|TRBV2
TGTGCCAGCAGCGATGGACAGTACAAAACCTACGAGCAGTACTTC
CASSDGQYKTYEQYF
>NA|TRBJ2-7|few|TRBV21-1
TGTGCCAGCAGCAAAGACCTAGCGGGGCTCTACGAGCAGTACTTC
CASSKDLAGLYEQYF
>TRBD1|TRBJ1-6|NA|TRBV15
TGTGCCACCAGCAGAGCCCCTGACAGGGTTGGGAATTCACCCCTCCACTTT
CATSRAPDRVGNSPLHF
>NA|TRBJ1-4|NA|TRBV18
TGTGCCAGCTCACCAAACCTGGCCAGGGGTAATGAAAAACTGTTTTTT
CASSPNLARGNEKLFF